This T cell receptor beta chain was documented in a study of T cell changes during pregnancy in multiple sclerosis. This table comes from immunoSEQ multiplex PCR, and its TCRdb copy is limited to in-frame clones, with some not included. The table includes over 90,000 clones, 93% detected once. This clonotype originated in a female donor with multiple sclerosis, enrolled in a pregnancy study. The sample consisted of peripheral blood, taken after pregnancy.

The CDR3 DNA reads as TGTGCCAGCAGTTCATCTCGGGACTTGATTGCGTCAAACACCATATATTTT. Encoded protein: CASSSSRDLIASNTIYF. This sequence joins TRBV28 and TRBJ1-3; weak D call: TRBD1 (5 bases). CDR1 and CDR2 from the germline V gene are MDHEN and SYDVKM. Trimming pared 4 bases from V and 6 bases from J, leaving 22 bases between. This CDR3 region has 17 residues.